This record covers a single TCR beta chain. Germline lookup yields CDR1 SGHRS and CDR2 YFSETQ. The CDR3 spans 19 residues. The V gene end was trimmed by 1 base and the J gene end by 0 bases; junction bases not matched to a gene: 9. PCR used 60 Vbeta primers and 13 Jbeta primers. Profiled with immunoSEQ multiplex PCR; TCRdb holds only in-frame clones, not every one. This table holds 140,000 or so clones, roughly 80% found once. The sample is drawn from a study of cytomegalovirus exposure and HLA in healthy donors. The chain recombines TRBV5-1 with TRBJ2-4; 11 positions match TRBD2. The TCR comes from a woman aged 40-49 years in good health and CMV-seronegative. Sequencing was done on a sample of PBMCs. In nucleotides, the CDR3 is TGCGCCAGCAGCTTGCTGGCTAGCGGGGGGCCTATAGCCAAAAACATTCAGTACTTC. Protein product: CASSLLASGGPIAKNIQYF.